The present T cell receptor beta chain was sequenced within a study of T cells in Graves' hyperthyroidism and ophthalmopathy. Overall study results and limits: Blood samples included most of the expanded thyroid clonotypes exceeding 0.001. Researchers report that a 13 V-J model separated ophthalmopathy from stable hyperthyroidism.

TCR beta CDR3 region amplification was performed from RNA transcripts. Using the HTBI primer set, a first-round RT-PCR was run on the TCR CDR3. TCRdb reprocessed the multiplex PCR reads via MiXCR and lists one record per CDR3 protein. The sample lists a few hundred thousand distinct CDR3 sequences, about half seen once, with nearly 8.5% in the top ten. Newly diagnosed patients aged 18 to 65 had hyperthyroidism of under 2 months' duration. This clonotype has more than one count but fewer than ten. Its target is not known. The V end lost 1 base, the J end lost 1 base, and 19 bases lay between the germline ends. Germline CDR1 reads LGHDT; CDR2 reads YNNKEL (reference sequence). The CDR3 sequence is 18 residues long.

This TCR was sampled from a woman between 18 and 30 years old with Graves' hyperthyroidism. This chain uses TRBV3-1 with TRBJ1-1; the D is unclear. Input material: peripheral blood or thyroid tissue (not recorded which). CDR3 in amino acids: CASSQGVPSEDPNTEAFF. DNA of the CDR3: TGTGCCAGCAGCCAAGGGGTCCCGTCGGAGGACCCGAACACTGAAGCTTTCTTT. Full variable domain (missing parts from reference TRBV3-1 and TRBJ1-1): DTAVSQTPKYLVTQMGNDKSIKCEQNLGHDTMYWYKQDSKKFLKIMFSYNNKELIINETVPNRFSPKSPDKAHLNLHINSLELGDSAVYFCASSQGVPSEDPNTEAFFGQGTRLTVV.